The sample holds one count of the clone carrying this TCR beta chain. The data stem from a study of blood T cell repertoires in COVID-19. The V end was cut by 8 bases, the J end by 4 bases, with 17 bases between. The CDR3 is 14 residues long. Germline CDR1 MDHEN, CDR2 SYDVKM. Study members were between 18 and 89 years old and lived in roughly 24 US regions. In the 2 weeks before study entry, exposed participants met a COVID-19 case, which was PCR-confirmed or clinician-diagnosed. In the original analysis: Reference gene primer amplification yielded estimated nucleated cell counts. Using immunoSEQ multiplex PCR, the repertoire was profiled, and TCRdb retains in-frame clones only, with some absent. The V and J calls and clone size come from that table; D and trimming were worked out from the DNA. The sample lists fewer than 350,000 clones; 85% were seen once.

The chain joins TRBV28 to TRBJ1-1; TRBD1 is a possible D gene (5 bases). This TCR was recovered from a woman under 40 who had been exposed to COVID-19. Sequenced material: PBMCs or T cells enriched from blood (not recorded which). CDR3 sequence reads: CASEGSLGATEAFF. The CDR3 DNA reads as TGTGCCAGCGAAGGGTCCCTTGGGGCCACTGAAGCTTTCTTT.